This T cell receptor beta chain originates from a study of somatic mutations in cytotoxic T cells in rheumatoid arthritis. General study points: Measured CD8+ T-cell clonality, a value compared between rheumatoid arthritis patients and age-matched healthy controls, did not differ significantly.

As to this clone: The antigen remains undetermined.

This CDR3 region has 15 residues. Trimming removed 1 base from V and 4 bases from J, with 13 bases in between. CDR1 is MNHEY and CDR2 is SMNVEV in the germline V gene (reference sequence). The repertoire was sequenced with immunoSEQ multiplex PCR; TCRdb's copy has only in-frame clones and lacks some. The sample records roughly 6,800 clones, approximately 65% being singletons. The sequencing sample was made of CD8+ T cells sorted from blood. V gene TRBV27 combines with J gene TRBJ1-1; tentative D call: TRBD1 (5 bases). This receptor was obtained from a woman aged 40 to 50 in good health. CDR3 in amino acids: CASSLYGAASTEAFF. Written as DNA, the CDR3 is TGTGCCAGCAGTTTATATGGGGCGGCCAGCACTGAAGCTTTCTTT.